This T cell receptor (beta chain) stems from a study of tumor-infiltrating lymphocytes in localized non-small cell lung cancer. With 0 bases removed from V and 7 bases from J, the gap between germline ends came to 16 bases. Germline loops: CDR1 MGHRA, CDR2 YSYEKL. This CDR3 region has 15 residues. Method: immunoSEQ multiplex PCR; TCRdb's copy keeps in-frame clones and lacks some. The data show some 10,000 clones, with 50% to 75% seen just once and about a tenth held by the top ten. The genes are TRBV4-1 and TRBJ2-7, with D perhaps assigned TRBD1 or TRBD2 (5 bases each). Sequenced input: uninvolved lung tissue not adjacent to the tumor. The TCR sequence derives from a human donor with non-small cell lung cancer. CDR3 in DNA: TGCGCCAGCAGCCAAGACGGGGCCAGGACGAGGGAGCAGTACTTC. This translates into CASSQDGARTREQYF.